This T cell receptor (beta chain) was captured in a study of human T cells and chemical hapten exposure. On the study more broadly: Sensitization was performed using 2% DPC on a roughly 2 cm by roughly 2 cm upper inner arm skin site.

The time point denotes: pre-sensitization, week 0. Treatment defined: therapeutic diphenylcyclopropenone sensitization with weekly scalp DPC. In its sample, this clonotype was seen many times. TCRdb passed the RACE reads through MiXCR, listing each CDR3 protein once. The table records 62,000 or so distinct CDR3 sequences, 11% of them present only once. CDR3 length: 16 residues. Trimming pared 0 bases from V and 0 bases from J, leaving 13 bases between. Germline V gene sequence: CDR1 SGDLS, CDR2 YYNGEE. The chain joins TRBV9 to TRBJ2-7; no clear D gene. This specimen consisted of whole blood, obtained in connection with sensitization to the hapten diphenylcyclopropenone (DPC). The TCR originated in a woman aged 45-60 years with alopecia areata. Some clones in this sample may be carry-over from other donors' samples. Here the CDR3 DNA reads TGTGCCAGCAGCGTAGATGTCGGTAGCAGCTCCTACGAGCAGTACTTC. Residues: CASSVDVGSSSYEQYF.